Listed below are T cell receptor beta chains from one sample, sequenced in a study of post-analysis software for immune sequencing data. TCRdb itself ran the PCR reads through MiXCR, one entry per CDR3 protein. The sample has 750,000 to 950,000 distinct CDR3 sequences, approximately 50% seen once. The sample consisted of blood. The receptors derive from a girl between 10 and 17 years old with multiple sclerosis. The CDR3 runs from the conserved cysteine through the conserved F or W. A D gene is named only where the DNA matches it firmly. Only part of the rows carry a size: once, few, many, or a class if the clone is expanded.

J,V,D,size,DNA,CDR3
TRBJ1-2,TRBV3-1,.,.,TGTGCCAGCAGCCCAATCAAGGGGAGACAGGCCAAGAACTATGGCTACACCTTC,CASSPIKGRQAKNYGYTF
TRBJ2-7,TRBV20-1,TRBD2,few,TGCAGTGCTACCTACGCTAGCGGATACGAGCAGTACTTC,CSATYASGYEQYF
TRBJ2-1,TRBV29-1,.,.,TGCAGCGCCGCTACCCTCGCAATTGGCAATGAGCTGTTCTTC,CSAATLAIGNELFF
TRBJ2-3,TRBV12-3/TRBV12-4,TRBD2,.,TGTGCCAGCACATTCGAACATAGCGGGAGCACAGATACGCAGTATTTT,CASTFEHSGSTDTQYF
TRBJ2-1,TRBV20-1,.,.,TGCAGTGCTAGGGACCCCTGGAGTGCAGGGAATGAGCAGTTCTTC,CSARDPWSAGNEQFF
TRBJ2-7,TRBV7-2,TRBD2,.,TGTGCCAGCAGCTCCACCGGGACTAGGAGCTCCTACGAGCAGTACTTC,CASSSTGTRSSYEQYF
TRBJ2-6,TRBV6-5,TRBD1,few,TGTGCCAGCAGTTACTCGGACAGGGCCTTCTCTGGGGCCAACGTCCTGACTTTC,CASSYSDRAFSGANVLTF
TRBJ2-7,TRBV29-1,TRBD1,.,TGCGCTACGGGACAGGGCAGGGGAGAGCAGTACTTC,CATGQGRGEQYF
TRBJ2-1,TRBV5-1,TRBD2,.,TGCGCCAGCGGACTAGCGGGGGGGGTCTACAATGAGCAGTTCTTC,CASGLAGGVYNEQFF
TRBJ1-2,TRBV28,.,.,TGTGCCAGCAGTTTAAGGGGGAGCTACACCTTC,CASSLRGSYTF
TRBJ2-7,TRBV5-6,.,.,TGTGCCAGCAGCTTGTTCTCCGATATGGACTACGAGCAGTACTTC,CASSLFSDMDYEQYF
TRBJ2-3,TRBV5-1,TRBD2,.,TGCGCCAGCAGCATCACTAGCGGTGGGGCGGCAGATACGCAGTATTTT,CASSITSGGAADTQYF
TRBJ2-3,TRBV5-1,.,.,TGCGCCAGCAGTCCAGAGACGCTCCGGCTTTCAGATACGCAGTATTTT,CASSPETLRLSDTQYF
TRBJ1-1,TRBV12-3/TRBV12-4,TRBD1,few,TGTGCCAGCAGTTCCCAGGGGGGGATGAACACTGAAGCTTTCTTT,CASSSQGGMNTEAFF
TRBJ2-5,TRBV29-1,.,.,TGCAGCGTCGCCGGAGACTTCCAAGAGACCCAGTACTTC,CSVAGDFQETQYF
TRBJ1-2,TRBV12-3/TRBV12-4,.,few,TGTGCCAGCAGTTTAGCTGCGGGGACCGGCTACACCTTT,CASSLAAGTGYTF
TRBJ2-5,TRBV28,TRBD2,.,TGTGCCAGCAGACCCTTTCCGGGACTAGCGGACCAAGAGACCCAGTACTTC,CASRPFPGLADQETQYF
TRBJ2-7,TRBV10-3,.,.,TGTGCCATAAGGGTGGACTACGAGCAGTACTTC,CAIRVDYEQYF
TRBJ2-7,TRBV6-5,TRBD2,.,TGTGCCAGCAGTTACTCGAGTGGGACTAGCAACGAGCAGTACTTC,CASSYSSGTSNEQYF
TRBJ2-5,TRBV5-1,.,.,TGCGCCAGCAGCTTGGCCCCGGGGGCGAGCGAGACCCAGTACTTC,CASSLAPGASETQYF
TRBJ2-4,TRBV6-1,TRBD2,.,TGTGCCAGCAGTGAAGGGACTAGCGGGAGTCAAAACATTCAGTACTTC,CASSEGTSGSQNIQYF
TRBJ2-3,TRBV7-6,TRBD1,few,TGTGCCAGCAGCCGTCGGGACAGGGGTGCAGATACGCAGTATTTT,CASSRRDRGADTQYF
TRBJ2-1,TRBV6-5,.,once,TGTGCCAGCAGTAGCGGAGCTCCGAGCTCCTACAATGAGCAGTTCTTC,CASSSGAPSSYNEQFF
TRBJ2-3,TRBV7-9,TRBD2,.,TGTGCCAGCAGCCCAACCCCTCCGGGACTAGCGGGGGGCACAGATACGCAGTATTTT,CASSPTPPGLAGGTDTQYF
TRBJ1-1,TRBV20-1,.,.,TGCAGTGCTTCATCAAGGCAGACCCTTATGAACACTGAAGCTTTCTTT,CSASSRQTLMNTEAFF
TRBJ2-2,TRBV5-5,.,.,TGTGCCAGCAGGCGGGATCCTCTGAACACCGGGGAGCTGTTTTTT,CASRRDPLNTGELFF
TRBJ2-7,TRBV3-1,TRBD1,.,TGTGCCAGCAGCCAAGTTGGGGTCAGGGGGTCCTACGAGCAGTACTTC,CASSQVGVRGSYEQYF
TRBJ1-1,TRBV5-1,.,.,TGCGCCAGCAGCTGGGACGGCATGAACACTGAAGCTTTCTTT,CASSWDGMNTEAFF
TRBJ2-1,TRBV6-6,TRBD2,.,TGTGCCAGCAGTTACCCGCCTAGCGGGGGACCCTACAATGGGCAGTTCTTC,CASSYPPSGGPYNGQFF
TRBJ2-3,TRBV7-9,.,few,TGTGCCAGCAGTCTAGGAGGGGTCGGACTGGCGGATACGCAGTATTTT,CASSLGGVGLADTQYF
TRBJ1-5,TRBV15,.,.,TGTGCCACTCAGGGAGGCAATCAGCCCCAGCATTTT,CATQGGNQPQHF